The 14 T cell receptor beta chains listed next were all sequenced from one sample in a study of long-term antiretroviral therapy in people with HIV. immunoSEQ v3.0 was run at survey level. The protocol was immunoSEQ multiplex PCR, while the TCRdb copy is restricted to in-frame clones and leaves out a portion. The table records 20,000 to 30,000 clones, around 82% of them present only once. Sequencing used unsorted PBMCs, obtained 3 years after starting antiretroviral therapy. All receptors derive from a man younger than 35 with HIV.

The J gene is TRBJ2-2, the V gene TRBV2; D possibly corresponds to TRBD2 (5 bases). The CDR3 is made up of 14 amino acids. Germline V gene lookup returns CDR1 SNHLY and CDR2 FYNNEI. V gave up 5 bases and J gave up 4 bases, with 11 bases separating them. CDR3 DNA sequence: TGTGCCAGCAGTCTTTACGGAGGCACCGGGGAGCTGTTTTTT. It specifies CASSLYGGTGELFF.

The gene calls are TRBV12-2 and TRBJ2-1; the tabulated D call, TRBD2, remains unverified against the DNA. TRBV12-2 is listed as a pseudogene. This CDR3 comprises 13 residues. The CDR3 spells CASRPPGSNEQFF. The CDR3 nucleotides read TGTGCAAGTCGCCCCCCGGGTTCCAATGAGCAGTTCTTC.

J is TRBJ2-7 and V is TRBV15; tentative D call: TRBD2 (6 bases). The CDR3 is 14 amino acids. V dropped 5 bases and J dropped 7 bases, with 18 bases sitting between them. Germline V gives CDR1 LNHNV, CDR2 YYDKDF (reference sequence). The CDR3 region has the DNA TGTGCCACCAGCGACCCCGGGACGGAGGGGGAGCAGTACGTC. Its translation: CATSDPGTEGEQYV.

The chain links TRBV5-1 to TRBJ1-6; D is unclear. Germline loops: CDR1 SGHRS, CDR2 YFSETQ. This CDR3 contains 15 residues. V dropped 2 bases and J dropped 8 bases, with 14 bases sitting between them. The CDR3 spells CASSLFRDTDSPLHF. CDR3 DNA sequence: TGCGCCAGCAGCTTATTTCGAGACACAGATTCACCCCTCCACTTT.

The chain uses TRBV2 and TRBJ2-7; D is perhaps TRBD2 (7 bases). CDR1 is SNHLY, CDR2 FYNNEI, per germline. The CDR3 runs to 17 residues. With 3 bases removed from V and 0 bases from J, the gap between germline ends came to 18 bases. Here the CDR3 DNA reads TGTGCCAGCAGTGAGCCCCCCGGGGGGCCCTACTCCTACGAGCAGTACTTC. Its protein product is CASSEPPGGPYSYEQYF.

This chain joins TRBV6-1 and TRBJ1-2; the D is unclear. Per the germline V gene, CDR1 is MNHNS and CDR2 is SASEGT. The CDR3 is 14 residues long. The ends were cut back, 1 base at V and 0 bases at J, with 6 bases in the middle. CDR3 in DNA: TGTGCCAGCAGTGAAGGGAACCCTAACTATGGCTACACCTTC. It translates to CASSEGNPNYGYTF.

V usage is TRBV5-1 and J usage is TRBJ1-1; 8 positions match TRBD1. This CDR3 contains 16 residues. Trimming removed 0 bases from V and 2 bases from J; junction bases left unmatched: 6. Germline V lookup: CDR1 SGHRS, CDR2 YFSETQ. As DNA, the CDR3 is TGCGCCAGCAGCTTGGGACAGGGGATGAGAAACACTGAAGCTTTCTTT. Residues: CASSLGQGMRNTEAFF.

The CDR3 DNA reads as TGTGCCAGCAGGTCGGGGGACAGCACCAATGAGCAGTTCTTC. This sequence encodes CASRSGDSTNEQFF. The rearrangement links TRBV27 to TRBJ2-1; TRBD1 might be the D (7 bases). The V end lost 6 bases, the J end lost 6 bases, and 15 bases lay between the germline ends. The CDR3 extends over 14 amino acids. Germline V gene lookup returns CDR1 MNHEY and CDR2 SMNVEV (reference sequence).

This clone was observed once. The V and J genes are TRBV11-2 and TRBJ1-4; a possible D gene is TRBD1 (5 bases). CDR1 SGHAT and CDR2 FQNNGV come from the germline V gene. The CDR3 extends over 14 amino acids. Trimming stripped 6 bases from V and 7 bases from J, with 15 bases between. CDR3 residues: CASRGGGSGEKLFF. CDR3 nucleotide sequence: TGTGCCAGCAGGGGCGGGGGATCGGGTGAAAAACTGTTTTTT.

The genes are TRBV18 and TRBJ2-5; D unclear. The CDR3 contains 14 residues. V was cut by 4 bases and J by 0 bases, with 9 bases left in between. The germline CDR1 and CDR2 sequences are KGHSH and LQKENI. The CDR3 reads CASSLGRDQETQYF. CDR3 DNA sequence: TGTGCCAGCTCACTTGGACGGGACCAAGAGACCCAGTACTTC.

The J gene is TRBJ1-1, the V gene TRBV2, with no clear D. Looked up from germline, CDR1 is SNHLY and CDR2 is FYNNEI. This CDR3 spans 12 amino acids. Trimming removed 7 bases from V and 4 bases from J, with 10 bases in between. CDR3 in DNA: TGTGCCAGCATGTTAGGCGGCACTGAAGCTTTCTTT. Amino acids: CASMLGGTEAFF.

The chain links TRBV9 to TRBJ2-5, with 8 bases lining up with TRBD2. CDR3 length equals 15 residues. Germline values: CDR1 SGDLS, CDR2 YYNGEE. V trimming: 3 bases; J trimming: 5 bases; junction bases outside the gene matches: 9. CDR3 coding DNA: TGTGCCAGCAGCGCACGGGGGGGGCTGGGGGAGACCCAGTACTTC. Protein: CASSARGGLGETQYF.

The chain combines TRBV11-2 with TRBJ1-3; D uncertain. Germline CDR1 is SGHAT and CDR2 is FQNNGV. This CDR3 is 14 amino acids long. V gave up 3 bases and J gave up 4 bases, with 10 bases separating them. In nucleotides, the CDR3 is TGTGCCAGCAGCTTTTCGCAGGCCGGAAACACCATATATTTT. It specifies CASSFSQAGNTIYF. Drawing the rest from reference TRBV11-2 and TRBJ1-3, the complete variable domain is EAGVAQSPRYKIIEKRQSVAFWCNPISGHATLYWYQQILGQGPKLLIQFQNNGVVDDSQLPKDRFSAERLKGVDSTLKIQPAKLEDSAVYLCASSFSQAGNTIYFGEGSWLTVV.

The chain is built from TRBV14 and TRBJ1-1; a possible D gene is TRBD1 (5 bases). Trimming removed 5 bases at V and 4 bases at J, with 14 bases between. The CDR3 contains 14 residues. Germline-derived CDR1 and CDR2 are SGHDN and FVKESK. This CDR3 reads CASSDGRGGTEAFF. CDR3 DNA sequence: TGTGCCAGCAGCGACGGCCGCGGGGGCACTGAAGCTTTCTTT.